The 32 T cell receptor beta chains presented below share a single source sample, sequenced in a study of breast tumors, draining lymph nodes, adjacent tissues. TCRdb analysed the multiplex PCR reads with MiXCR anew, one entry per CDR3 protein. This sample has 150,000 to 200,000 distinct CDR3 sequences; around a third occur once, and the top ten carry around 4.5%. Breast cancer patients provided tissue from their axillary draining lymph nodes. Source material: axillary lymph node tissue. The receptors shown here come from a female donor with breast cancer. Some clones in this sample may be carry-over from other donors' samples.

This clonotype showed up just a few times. This CDR3 reads CASSQEGGGPNTGELFF. The DNA of the CDR3 is TGTGCCAGCAGCCAAGAAGGAGGGGGGCCGAACACCGGGGAGCTGTTTTTT. The rearrangement joins TRBV3-1 to TRBJ2-2, with D possibly being TRBD1 or TRBD2 (6 bases each). Trimming removed 0 bases at V and 0 bases at J, with 11 bases between. CDR1 is LGHDT, CDR2 YNNKEL, per germline (reference sequence). The CDR3 loop spans 17 amino acids.

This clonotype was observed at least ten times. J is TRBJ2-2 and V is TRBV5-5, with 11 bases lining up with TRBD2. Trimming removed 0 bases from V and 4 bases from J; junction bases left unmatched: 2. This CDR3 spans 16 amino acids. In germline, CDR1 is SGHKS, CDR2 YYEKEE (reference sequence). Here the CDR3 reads CASSLDSGRATGELFF. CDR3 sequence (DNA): TGTGCCAGCAGCTTGGATAGCGGGAGGGCCACCGGGGAGCTGTTTTTT.

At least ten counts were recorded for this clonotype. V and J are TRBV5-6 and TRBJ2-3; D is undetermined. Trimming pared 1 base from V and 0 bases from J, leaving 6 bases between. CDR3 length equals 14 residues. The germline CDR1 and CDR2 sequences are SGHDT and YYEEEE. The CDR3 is CASSLLGSTDTQYF. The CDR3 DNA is TGTGCCAGCAGCTTGTTGGGTAGCACAGATACGCAGTATTTT.

In DNA, the CDR3 is TGTGCCAGCAGCTTCGCCGGGACAGGGGGCTACGAGCAGTACTTC. This gives the protein CASSFAGTGGYEQYF. The chain has TRBV5-4 and TRBJ2-7; TRBD1 matches 11 bases. The CDR3 spans 15 residues. Germline V CDR1 and CDR2: SGHNT, YYREEE (reference sequence). V dropped 2 bases and J dropped 3; count of bases not matched to a gene: 4.

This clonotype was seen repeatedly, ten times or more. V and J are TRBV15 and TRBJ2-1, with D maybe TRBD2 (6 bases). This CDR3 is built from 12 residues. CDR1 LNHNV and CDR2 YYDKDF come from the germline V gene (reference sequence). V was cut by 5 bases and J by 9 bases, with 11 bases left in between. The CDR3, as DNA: TGTGCCACCAGCCCATTGGAGGGTGAGCAGTTCTTC. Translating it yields CATSPLEGEQFF.

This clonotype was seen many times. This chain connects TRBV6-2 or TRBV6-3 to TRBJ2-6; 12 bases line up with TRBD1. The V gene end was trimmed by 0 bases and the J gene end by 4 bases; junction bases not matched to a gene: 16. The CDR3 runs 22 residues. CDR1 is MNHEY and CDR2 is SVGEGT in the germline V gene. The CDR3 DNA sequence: TGTGCCAGCAGTTACTCGATGGGACAGGGGGCTTCGAAGCTGTACGGGGCCAACGTCCTGACTTTC. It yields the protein CASSYSMGQGASKLYGANVLTF.

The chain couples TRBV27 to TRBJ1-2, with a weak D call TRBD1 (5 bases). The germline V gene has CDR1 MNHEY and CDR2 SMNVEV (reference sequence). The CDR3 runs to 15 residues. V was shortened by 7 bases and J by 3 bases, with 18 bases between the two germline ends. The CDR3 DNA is TGTGCCAGCAAACTGATCTCGACAGTCCACTATGGCTACACCTTC. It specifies CASKLISTVHYGYTF.

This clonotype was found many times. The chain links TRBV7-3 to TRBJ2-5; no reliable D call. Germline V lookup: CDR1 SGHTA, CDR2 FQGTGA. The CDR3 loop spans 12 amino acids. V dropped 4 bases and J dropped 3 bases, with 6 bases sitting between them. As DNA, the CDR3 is TGTGCCAGCAGCTCGAACAAAGAGACCCAGTACTTC. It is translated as CASSSNKETQYF. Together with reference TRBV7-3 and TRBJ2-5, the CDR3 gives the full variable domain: GAGVSQTPSNKVTEKGKYVELRCDPISGHTALYWYRQSLGQGPEFLIYFQGTGAADDSGLPNDRFFAVRPEGSVSTLKIQRTERGDSAVYLCASSSNKETQYFGPGTRLLVL.

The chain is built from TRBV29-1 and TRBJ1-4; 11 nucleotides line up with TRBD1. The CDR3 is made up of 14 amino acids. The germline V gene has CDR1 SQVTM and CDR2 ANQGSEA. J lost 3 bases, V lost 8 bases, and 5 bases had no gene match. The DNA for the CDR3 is TGCAGCTGGACAGGGGGCACGGCTAATGAAAAACTGTTTTTT. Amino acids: CSWTGGTANEKLFF.

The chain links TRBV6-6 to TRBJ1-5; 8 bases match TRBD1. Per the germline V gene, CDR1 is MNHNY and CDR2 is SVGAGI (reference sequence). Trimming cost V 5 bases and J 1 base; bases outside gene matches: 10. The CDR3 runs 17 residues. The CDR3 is CASSHGAGGLSNQPQHF. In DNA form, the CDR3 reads TGTGCCAGCAGTCACGGCGCAGGGGGCCTGAGCAATCAGCCCCAGCATTTT.

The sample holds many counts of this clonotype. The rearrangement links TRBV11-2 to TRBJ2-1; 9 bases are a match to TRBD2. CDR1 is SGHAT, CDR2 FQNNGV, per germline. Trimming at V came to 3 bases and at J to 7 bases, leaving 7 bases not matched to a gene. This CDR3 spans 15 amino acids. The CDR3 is CASSFRSGGWNEQFF. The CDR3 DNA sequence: TGTGCCAGCAGCTTTCGCAGCGGGGGGTGGAATGAGCAGTTCTTC. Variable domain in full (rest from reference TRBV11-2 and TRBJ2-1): EAGVAQSPRYKIIEKRQSVAFWCNPISGHATLYWYQQILGQGPKLLIQFQNNGVVDDSQLPKDRFSAERLKGVDSTLKIQPAKLEDSAVYLCASSFRSGGWNEQFFGPGTRLTVL.

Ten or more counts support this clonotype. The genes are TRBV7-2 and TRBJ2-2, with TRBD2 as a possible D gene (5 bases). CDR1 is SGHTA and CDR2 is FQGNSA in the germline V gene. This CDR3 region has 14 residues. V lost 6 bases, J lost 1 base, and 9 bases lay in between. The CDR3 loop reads CASRRTVNTGELFF. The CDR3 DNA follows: TGTGCCAGCAGGCGGACTGTGAACACCGGGGAGCTGTTTTTT.

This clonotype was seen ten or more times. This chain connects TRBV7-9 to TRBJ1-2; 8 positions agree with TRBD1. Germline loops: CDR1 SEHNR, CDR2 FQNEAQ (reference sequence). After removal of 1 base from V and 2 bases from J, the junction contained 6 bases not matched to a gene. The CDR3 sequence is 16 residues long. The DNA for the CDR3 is TGTGCCAGCAGCTTAGTTATGAGGACAGGGAACTATGGCTACACCTTC. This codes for CASSLVMRTGNYGYTF.

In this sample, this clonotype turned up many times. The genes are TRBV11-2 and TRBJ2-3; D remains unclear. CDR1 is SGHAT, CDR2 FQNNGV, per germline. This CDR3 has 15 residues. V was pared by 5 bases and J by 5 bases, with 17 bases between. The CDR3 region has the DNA TGTGCCAGCAGCCCAATTATGGGGTTTCAAGATACGCAGTATTTT. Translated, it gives CASSPIMGFQDTQYF.

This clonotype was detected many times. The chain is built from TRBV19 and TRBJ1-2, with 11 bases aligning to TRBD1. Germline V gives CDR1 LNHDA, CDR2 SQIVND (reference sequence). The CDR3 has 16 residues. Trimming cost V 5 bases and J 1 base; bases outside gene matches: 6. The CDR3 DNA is TGTGCCAGTAGTTCGGACAGGGGGCCAAATAACTATGGCTACACCTTC. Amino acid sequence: CASSSDRGPNNYGYTF.

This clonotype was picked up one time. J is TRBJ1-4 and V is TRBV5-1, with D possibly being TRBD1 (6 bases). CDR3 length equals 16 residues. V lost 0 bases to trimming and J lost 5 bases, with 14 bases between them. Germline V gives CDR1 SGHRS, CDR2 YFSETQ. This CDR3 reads CASSLDVTGYNEKLFF. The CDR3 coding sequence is TGCGCCAGCAGCTTGGATGTGACAGGATACAATGAAAAACTGTTTTTT.

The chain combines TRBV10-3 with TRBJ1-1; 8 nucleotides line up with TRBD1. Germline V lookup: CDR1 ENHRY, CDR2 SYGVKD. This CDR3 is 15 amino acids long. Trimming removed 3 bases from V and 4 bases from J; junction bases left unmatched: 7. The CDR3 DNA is TGTGCCATCAGTGACCAAGGGACAGGCTTCACTGAAGCTTTCTTT. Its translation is CAISDQGTGFTEAFF.

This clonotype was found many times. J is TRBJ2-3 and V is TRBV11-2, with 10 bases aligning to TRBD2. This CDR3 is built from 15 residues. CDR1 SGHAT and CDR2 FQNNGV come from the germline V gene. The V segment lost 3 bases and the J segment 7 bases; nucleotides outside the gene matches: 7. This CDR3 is CASSLTAGGRNTQYF. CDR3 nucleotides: TGTGCCAGCAGCTTGACAGCGGGGGGGCGGAATACGCAGTATTTT.

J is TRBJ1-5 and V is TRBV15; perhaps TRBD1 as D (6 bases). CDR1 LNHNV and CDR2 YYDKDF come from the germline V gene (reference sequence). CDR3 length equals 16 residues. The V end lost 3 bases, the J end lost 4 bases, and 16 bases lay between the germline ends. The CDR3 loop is CATSSVGGGENQPQHF. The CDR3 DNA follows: TGTGCCACCAGCAGCGTAGGGGGAGGGGAGAATCAGCCCCAGCATTTT.

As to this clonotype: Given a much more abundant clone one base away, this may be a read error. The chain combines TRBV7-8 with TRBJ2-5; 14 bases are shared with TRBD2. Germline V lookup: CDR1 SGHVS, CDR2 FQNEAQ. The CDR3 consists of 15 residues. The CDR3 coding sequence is TGTGCCAGCAGCCAGACTAGCGGGAGGGCAGAGACCCAGCACTTC. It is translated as CASSQTSGRAETQHF.

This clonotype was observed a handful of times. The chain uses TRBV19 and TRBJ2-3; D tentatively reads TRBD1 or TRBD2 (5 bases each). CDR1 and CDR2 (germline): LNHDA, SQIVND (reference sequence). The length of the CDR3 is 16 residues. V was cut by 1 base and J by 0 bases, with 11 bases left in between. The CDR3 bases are TGTGCCAGTAGTATAGGGGACGGACTTAGCACAGATACGCAGTATTTT. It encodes CASSIGDGLSTDTQYF.

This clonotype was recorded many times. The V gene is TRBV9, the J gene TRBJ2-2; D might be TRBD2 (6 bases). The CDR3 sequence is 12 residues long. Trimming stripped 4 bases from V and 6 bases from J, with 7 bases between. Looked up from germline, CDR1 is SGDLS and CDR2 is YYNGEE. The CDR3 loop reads CASSPSAGELFF. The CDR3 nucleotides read TGTGCCAGCAGCCCTAGCGCCGGGGAGCTGTTTTTT.

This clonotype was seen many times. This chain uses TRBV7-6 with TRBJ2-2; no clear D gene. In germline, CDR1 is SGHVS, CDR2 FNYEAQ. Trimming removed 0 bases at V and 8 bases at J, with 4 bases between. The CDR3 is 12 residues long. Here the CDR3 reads CASSLAVGELFF. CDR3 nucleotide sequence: TGTGCCAGCAGCTTAGCGGTTGGGGAGCTGTTTTTT.

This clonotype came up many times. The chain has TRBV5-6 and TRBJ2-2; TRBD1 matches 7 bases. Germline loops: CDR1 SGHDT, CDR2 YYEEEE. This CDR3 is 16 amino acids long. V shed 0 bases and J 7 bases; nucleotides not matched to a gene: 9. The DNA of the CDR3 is TGTGCCAGCAGCTTGGTTTTCGGGACAGAGGGCGGGGAGCTGTTTTTT. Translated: CASSLVFGTEGGELFF.

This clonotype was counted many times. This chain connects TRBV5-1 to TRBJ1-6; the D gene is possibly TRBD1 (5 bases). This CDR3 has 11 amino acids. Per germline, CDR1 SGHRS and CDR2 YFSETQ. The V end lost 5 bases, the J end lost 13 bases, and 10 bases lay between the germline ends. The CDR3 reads CASSSGGPLHF. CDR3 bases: TGCGCCAGCAGTAGTGGGGGGCCCCTCCACTTT.

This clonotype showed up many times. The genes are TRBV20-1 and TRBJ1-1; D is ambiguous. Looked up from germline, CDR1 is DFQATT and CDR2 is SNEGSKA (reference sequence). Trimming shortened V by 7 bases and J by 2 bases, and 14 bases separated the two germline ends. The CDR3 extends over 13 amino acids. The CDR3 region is CSVMGAPNTEAFF. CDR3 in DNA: TGCAGTGTCATGGGAGCCCCTAACACTGAAGCTTTCTTT.

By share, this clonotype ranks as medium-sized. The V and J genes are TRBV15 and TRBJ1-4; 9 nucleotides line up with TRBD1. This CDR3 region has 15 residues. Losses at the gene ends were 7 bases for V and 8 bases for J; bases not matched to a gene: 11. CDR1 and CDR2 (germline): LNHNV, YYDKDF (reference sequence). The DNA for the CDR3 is TGTGCCACCATCCTTACCGGGACAGGGAACGAAAAACTGTTTTTT. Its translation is CATILTGTGNEKLFF.

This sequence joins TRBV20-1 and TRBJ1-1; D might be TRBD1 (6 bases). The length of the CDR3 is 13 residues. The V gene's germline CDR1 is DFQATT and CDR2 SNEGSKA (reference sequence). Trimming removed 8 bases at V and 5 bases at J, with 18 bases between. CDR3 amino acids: CSPRGAGETEAFF. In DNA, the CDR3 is TGCAGTCCACGGGGGGCAGGGGAGACTGAAGCTTTCTTT.

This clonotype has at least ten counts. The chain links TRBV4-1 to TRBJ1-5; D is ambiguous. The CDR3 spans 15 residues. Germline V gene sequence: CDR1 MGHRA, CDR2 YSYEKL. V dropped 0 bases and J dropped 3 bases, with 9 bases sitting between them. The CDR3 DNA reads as TGCGCCAGCAGCCAAGAGTTAGGCGCCAATCAGCCCCAGCATTTT. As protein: CASSQELGANQPQHF.

CDR3 bases: TGTGCCACCAGCAGAGATTTGGCTCAAGAGACCCAGTACTTC. It translates to CATSRDLAQETQYF. The chain joins TRBV15 to TRBJ2-5; unclear D gene. The CDR3 is 14 residues long. Trimming took 0 bases from V and 2 from J, leaving 7 bases between them. Per the germline V gene, CDR1 is LNHNV and CDR2 is YYDKDF (reference sequence).

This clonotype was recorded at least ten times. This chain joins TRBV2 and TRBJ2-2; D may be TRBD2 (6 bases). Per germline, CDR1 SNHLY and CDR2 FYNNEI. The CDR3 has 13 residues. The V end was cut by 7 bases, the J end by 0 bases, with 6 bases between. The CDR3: CASTGANTGELFF. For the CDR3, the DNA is TGTGCCAGCACGGGAGCGAACACCGGGGAGCTGTTTTTT.

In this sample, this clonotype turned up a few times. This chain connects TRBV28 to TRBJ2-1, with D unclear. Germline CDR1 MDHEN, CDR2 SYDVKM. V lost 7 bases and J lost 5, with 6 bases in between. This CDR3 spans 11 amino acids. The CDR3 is CASITNNEQFF. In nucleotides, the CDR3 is TGTGCCAGCATCACGAACAATGAGCAGTTCTTC. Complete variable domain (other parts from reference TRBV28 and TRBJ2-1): DVKVTQSSRYLVKRTGEKVFLECVQDMDHENMFWYRQDPGLGLRLIYFSYDVKMKEKGDIPEGYSVSREKKERFSLILESASTNQTSMYLCASITNNEQFFGPGTRLTVL.